This T cell receptor beta chain stems from a study of read filtering for tumor transcriptome and immune sequencing. Overall study: Revised staging placed about 8 patients in R-ISS I, approximately 16 in II, 7 in III. Per sample, TCR-region reads ranged about 3.5 to 11 million by IR-seq, roughly 75 to 1,400 by RNA-seq.

Molecular barcoded adaptors covering alpha/delta and beta/gamma chains were used on roughly 370 ng RNA. MiXCR, run by TCRdb on the reads, gives a single entry per CDR3 protein. This table holds around 130,000 distinct CDR3 sequences, approximately 13% found once. Germline V gene data show CDR1 as SEHNR and CDR2 as FQNEAQ (reference sequence). This CDR3 has 16 amino acids. V gave up 6 bases and J gave up 8 bases; unmatched junction bases: 10. Study-wide results and caveats: About 81.9% of IR-seq clonotypes had a single read, yet these held about 3.4% of reads.

The table lists this clonotype with many counts. Its antigen is currently unknown. The sequence came from a donor at least 40 years old with multiple myeloma. The sample was a population of CD138-negative cells sorted from bone marrow. V and J are TRBV7-9 and TRBJ2-1; the match to TRBD2 covers 13 bases. The CDR3 bases are TGTGCCAGCAGTCGTGGGACTAGCGGGATTATCGATGAGCAGTTCTTC. Protein sequence: CASSRGTSGIIDEQFF.